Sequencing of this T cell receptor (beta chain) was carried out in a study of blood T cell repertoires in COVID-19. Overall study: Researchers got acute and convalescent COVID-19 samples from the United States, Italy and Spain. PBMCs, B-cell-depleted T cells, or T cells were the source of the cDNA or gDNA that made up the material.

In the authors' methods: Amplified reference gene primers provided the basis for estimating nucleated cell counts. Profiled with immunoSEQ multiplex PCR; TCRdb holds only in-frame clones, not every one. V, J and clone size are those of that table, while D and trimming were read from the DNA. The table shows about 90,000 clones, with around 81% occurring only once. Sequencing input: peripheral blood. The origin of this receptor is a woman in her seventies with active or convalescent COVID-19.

The CDR3 DNA follows: TGTGCCAGCAGCTCCAGTCAGGGGAATTATGGCTACACCTTC. Translated, it gives CASSSSQGNYGYTF. The rearrangement uses TRBV11-2 and TRBJ1-2, with D possibly TRBD1 on 6 matching bases. V was shortened by 4 bases and J by 5 bases, with 14 bases between the two germline ends. Germline CDR1 is SGHAT and CDR2 is FQNNGV. This CDR3 contains 14 residues.